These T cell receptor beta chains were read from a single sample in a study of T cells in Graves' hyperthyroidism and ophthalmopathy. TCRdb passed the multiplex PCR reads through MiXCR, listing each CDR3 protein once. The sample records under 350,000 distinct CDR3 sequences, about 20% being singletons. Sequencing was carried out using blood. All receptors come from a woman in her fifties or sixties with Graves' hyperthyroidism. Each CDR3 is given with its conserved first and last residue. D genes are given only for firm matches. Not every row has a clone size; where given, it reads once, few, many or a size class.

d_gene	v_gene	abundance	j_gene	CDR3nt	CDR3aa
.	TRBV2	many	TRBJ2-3	TGTGCCAGCAGTGCGAACTCAGGCGATACGCAGTATTTT	CASSANSGDTQYF
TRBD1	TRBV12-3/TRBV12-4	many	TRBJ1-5	TGTGCCAGCAAAAATTCTCTCGGGACAGATAATCAGCCCCAGCATTTT	CASKNSLGTDNQPQHF
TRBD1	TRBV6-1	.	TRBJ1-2	TGTGCCAGCACCCGCACAGGGGGCACAGACTATGGCTACACCTTC	CASTRTGGTDYGYTF
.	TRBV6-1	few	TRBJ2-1	TGTGCCAGCAGAACAAAGGGGGTATCCTACAATGAGCAGTTCTTC	CASRTKGVSYNEQFF
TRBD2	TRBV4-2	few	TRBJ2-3	TGTGCCAGCAGCGCACGGACTAGCGGGAGTCGGGCAGATACGCAGTATTTT	CASSARTSGSRADTQYF
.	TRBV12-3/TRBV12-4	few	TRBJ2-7	TGTGCCAGCAGTCAAAACACGGACTACGAGCAGTACTTC	CASSQNTDYEQYF
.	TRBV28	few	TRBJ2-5	TGTGCCAGCAGTTTAGGAGTCAGGGGATGGGAGACCCAGTACTTC	CASSLGVRGWETQYF
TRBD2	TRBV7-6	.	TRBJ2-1	TGTGTCAGCAGCGCCAGGACTAGCGGGAGCCCCTACAATGAGCAGTTCTTC	CVSSARTSGSPYNEQFF
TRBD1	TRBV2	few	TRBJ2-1	TGTGCCAGCAGTGAACAGGGGGCGCGATCAAGTGAGCAGTTCTTC	CASSEQGARSSEQFF
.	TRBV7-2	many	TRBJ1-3	TGTGCCAGCAGTCCTTGGACGGCCTCTGGAAACACCATATATTTT	CASSPWTASGNTIYF
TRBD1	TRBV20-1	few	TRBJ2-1	TGCAGTGCTGACCAGCAGGGGGCAAACTACAATGAGCAGTTCTTC	CSADQQGANYNEQFF
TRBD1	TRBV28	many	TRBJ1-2	TGTGCCAGCAGCTCGGGACAGGCCTGGGGCTACACCTTC	CASSSGQAWGYTF
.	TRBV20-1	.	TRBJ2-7	TGCAGTGCTAGATCCGGGGTTTCCTACGAGCAGTACTTC	CSARSGVSYEQYF
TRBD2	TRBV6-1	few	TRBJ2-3	TGTGCCAGCAGCGACGGGACTAGCGGGAGTTATACGCAGTATTTT	CASSDGTSGSYTQYF
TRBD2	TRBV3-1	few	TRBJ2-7	TGTGCCAGCAGCCAAGATTTATCTTGGCGGGAGGGCTACGAGCAGTACTTC	CASSQDLSWREGYEQYF
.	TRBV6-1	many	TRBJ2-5	TGTGCCAGCAGTTATTTTGGGGGGACAGAAGAAGAGACCCAGTACTTC	CASSYFGGTEEETQYF
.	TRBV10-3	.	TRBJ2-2	TGTGCCATCAGAGGCCCCGTCCCGGAGCTGTTTTTT	CAIRGPVPELFF
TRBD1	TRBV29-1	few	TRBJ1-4	TGCAGCGTTGATTCAGGACAGGGTGACGAAAAACTGTTTTTT	CSVDSGQGDEKLFF
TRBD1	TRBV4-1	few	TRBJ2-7	TGCGCCAGCAGCCATGGACAGGGAAACGAGCAGTACTTC	CASSHGQGNEQYF
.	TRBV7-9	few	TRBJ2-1	TGTGCCAGCAGCCTCCGGACGGAGCACAATGAGCAGTTCTTC	CASSLRTEHNEQFF
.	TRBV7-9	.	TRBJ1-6	TGTGCCAGCAGCTTAGGGTGGGGACCCTCACCCCTCCACTTT	CASSLGWGPSPLHF
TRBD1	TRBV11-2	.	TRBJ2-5	TGTGCCAGCAGCTTAGGACAGGGGGCAGGGGAAGAGACCCAGTACTTC	CASSLGQGAGEETQYF
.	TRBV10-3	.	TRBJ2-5	TGTGCCATCAGTGAGTCCAGGGTGGAAGAGACCCAGTACTTC	CAISESRVEETQYF
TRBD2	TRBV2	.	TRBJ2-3	TGTGCCAGCAGTGAGTCGCTAGCGGGAGGCCGAAGCGGAGATACGCAGTATTTT	CASSESLAGGRSGDTQYF
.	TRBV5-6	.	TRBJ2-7	TGTGCCAGCAGCAGTGTGTACCCCTACGAGCAGTACTTC	CASSSVYPYEQYF
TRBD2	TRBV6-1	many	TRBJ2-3	TGTGCCAGCAGTTACGAACTAGCGGGATCTCAGGCAGATACGCAGTATTTT	CASSYELAGSQADTQYF
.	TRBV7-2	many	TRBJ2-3	TGTGCCAGCAGCTTAGACCGGTGGGCGGATACGCAGTATTTT	CASSLDRWADTQYF
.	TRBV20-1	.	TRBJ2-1	TGCAGTGCTAGCGGGGGCCTCCCCTACAATGAGCAGTTCTTC	CSASGGLPYNEQFF
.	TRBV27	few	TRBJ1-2	TGTGCCAGCAGTGTAGGGTATCGGGCTGGCTACACCTTC	CASSVGYRAGYTF
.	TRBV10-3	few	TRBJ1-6	TGTGCCATCAGTCCTCAGGGGAGTAATTCACCCCTCCACTTT	CAISPQGSNSPLHF
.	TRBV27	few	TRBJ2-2	TGTGCCAGCAACGGCCAAGAGAGCACCGGGGAGCTGTTTTTT	CASNGQESTGELFF
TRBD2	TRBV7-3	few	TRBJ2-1	TGTGCCAGCAGCTTAGCGGGGGGCAAAGTATACAATGAGCAGTTCTTC	CASSLAGGKVYNEQFF
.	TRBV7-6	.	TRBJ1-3	TGTGCCAGCAGCTTAGAGCCCTCCGAACTCTCTGGAAACACCATATATTTT	CASSLEPSELSGNTIYF
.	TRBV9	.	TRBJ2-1	TGTGCCAGCAGCGGAGAGGGAGGGGGGGATGAGCAGTTCTTC	CASSGEGGGDEQFF
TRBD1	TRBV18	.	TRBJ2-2	TGTGCCAGCTCACCACCATCAGGGGGCACCGGGGAGCTGTTTTTT	CASSPPSGGTGELFF
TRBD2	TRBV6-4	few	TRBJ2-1	TGTGCCAGCAGTAGACTAGCGGGAAAGTACAATGAGCAGTTCTTC	CASSRLAGKYNEQFF
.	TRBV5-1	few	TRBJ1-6	TGCGCCAGCAGCTTGGTACAGGTGGGGAATTCACCCCTCCACTTT	CASSLVQVGNSPLHF
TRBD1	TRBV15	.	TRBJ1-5	TGTGCCACCAGGGAGGGGTCAGGGGGCTTCGGTCAGCCCCAGCATTTT	CATREGSGGFGQPQHF
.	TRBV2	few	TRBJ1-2	TGTGCCAGCAGTGAAGCGGGGGAGGGTGGCTACACCTTC	CASSEAGEGGYTF
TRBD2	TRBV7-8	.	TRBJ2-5	TGTGCCAGCAGCTTAGTAGCGGGAGGGACCCAAGAGACCCAGTACTTC	CASSLVAGGTQETQYF
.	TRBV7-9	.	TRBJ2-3	TGTGCCAGCAGCCGGGGAACCGACACAGATACGCAGTATTTT	CASSRGTDTDTQYF
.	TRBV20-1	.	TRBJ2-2	TGCAGTGCCCCAAGAGCGGCAGTGGGTACCGGGGAGCTGTTTTTT	CSAPRAAVGTGELFF
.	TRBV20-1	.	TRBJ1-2	TGCAGTGCCCCGGGATCTTACTATGGCTACACCTTC	CSAPGSYYGYTF
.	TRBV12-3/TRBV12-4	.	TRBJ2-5	TGTGCCAGCAGTTTAGGGTGGGGTGTGTTAGAGACCCAGTACTTC	CASSLGWGVLETQYF
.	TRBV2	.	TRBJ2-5	TGTGCCAGCACAGGGGACCATGGGGAGACCCAGTACTTC	CASTGDHGETQYF
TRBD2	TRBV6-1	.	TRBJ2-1	TGTGCCAGCAGTGAGCGGGGGGGCCTCAACAATGAGCAGTTCTTC	CASSERGGLNNEQFF
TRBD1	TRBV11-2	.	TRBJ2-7	TGTGCCAGCAGCTTAGCAGGGGGCTGGTACGAGCAGTACTTC	CASSLAGGWYEQYF
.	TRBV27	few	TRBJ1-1	TGTGCCAGCAGTTTCACCAGCGGGGTTAGCGCTTTCTTT	CASSFTSGVSAFF
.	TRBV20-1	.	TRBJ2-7	TGCAGTCCTTCAAAGAAAAACTACGAGCAGTACTTC	CSPSKKNYEQYF
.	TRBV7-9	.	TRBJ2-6	TGTGCCAGCAGCTCTACCTATTCCGGAATTTCCACTGGGGCCAACGTCCTGACTTTC	CASSSTYSGISTGANVLTF
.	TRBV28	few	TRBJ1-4	TGTGCCAGCAGTTGGGGGACGGGGAATGAAAAACTGTTTTTT	CASSWGTGNEKLFF
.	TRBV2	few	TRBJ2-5	TGTGCCAGCAGTGCTCGGTCAGGGGAAGAGACCCAGTACTTC	CASSARSGEETQYF
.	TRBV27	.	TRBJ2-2	TGTGCCAGCAGCTCATCACGAAACACCGGGGAGCTGTTTTTT	CASSSSRNTGELFF
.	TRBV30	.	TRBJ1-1	TGTGCCTGGGATCCACAGGCTGAAGCTTTCTTT	CAWDPQAEAFF
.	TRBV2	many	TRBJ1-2	TGTGCCAGCAGTTTTCGAGCAGGTTCCCTCCCCAATGGCTACACCTTC	CASSFRAGSLPNGYTF